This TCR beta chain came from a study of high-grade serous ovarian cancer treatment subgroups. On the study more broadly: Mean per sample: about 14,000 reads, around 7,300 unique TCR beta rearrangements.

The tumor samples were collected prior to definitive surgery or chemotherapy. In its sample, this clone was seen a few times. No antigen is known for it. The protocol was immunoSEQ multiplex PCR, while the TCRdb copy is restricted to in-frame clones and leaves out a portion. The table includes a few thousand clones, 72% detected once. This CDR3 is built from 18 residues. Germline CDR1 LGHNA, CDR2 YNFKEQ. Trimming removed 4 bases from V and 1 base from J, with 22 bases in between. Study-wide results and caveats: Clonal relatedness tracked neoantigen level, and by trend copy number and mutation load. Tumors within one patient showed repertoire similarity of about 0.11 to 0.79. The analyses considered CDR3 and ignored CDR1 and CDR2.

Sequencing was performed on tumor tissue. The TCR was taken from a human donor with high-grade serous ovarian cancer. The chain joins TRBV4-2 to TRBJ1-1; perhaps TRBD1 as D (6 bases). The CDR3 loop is CASSLTLGGGERNTEAFF. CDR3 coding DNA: TGTGCCAGCAGCCTAACGCTCGGGGGGGGCGAGCGGAACACTGAAGCTTTCTTT.